These 27 T cell receptor beta chains share one sample of origin, sequenced in a study of CD8+CD57+ T cells in acquired aplastic anemia. Genomic DNA, the template, was used for profiling of the TCR beta VDJ and CDR3. MiXCR, applied by TCRdb to the reads, yields one record per CDR3 protein. The sample consists of around 160,000 distinct CDR3 sequences, roughly 43% of them appearing once. Whoever was chosen for sequencing had shown CD8+CD57+ cell expansion by flow cytometry. What was sequenced was sorted CD4+, CD8+, or CD8+CD57+ T cells (not recorded which) from PBMCs. These receptors were obtained from a human donor with aplastic anemia.

Details on this clonotype: A much larger clone differs from this one at a single base, so this may be a read error. The chain carries TRBV2 and TRBJ1-1; weak D call: TRBD1 (6 bases). Germline V gene lookup returns CDR1 SNHLY and CDR2 FYNNEI. The germline V and J ends were trimmed by 3 bases and 0 bases, with 8 bases remaining between them. The length of the CDR3 is 14 residues. The CDR3: CASSDGGMNTEAFF. The CDR3 DNA is TGTGCCAGCAGTGACGGGGGCATGAACACTGAAGCTTTCTTT.

The V gene is TRBV10-3, the J gene TRBJ2-7; TRBD1 or TRBD2 may be the D gene (5 bases each). The germline gives CDR1 ENHRY, CDR2 SYGVKD. V shed 6 bases and J shed 3 bases, with 18 bases lying between them. This CDR3 is built from 15 residues. CDR3 sequence (DNA): TGTGCCATCAGATCCGGGACCATCGCCCACTACGAGCAGTACTTC. Protein sequence: CAIRSGTIAHYEQYF.

This clonotype was observed many times. V gene TRBV19 combines with J gene TRBJ2-7, with unresolved D. V lost 8 bases and J lost 3, with 14 bases in between. Germline V gives CDR1 LNHDA, CDR2 SQIVND (reference sequence). This CDR3 is 13 amino acids long. Written as DNA, the CDR3 is TGTGCCAGTGGAGACGGGCTTTACTACGAGCAGTACTTC. Its translation: CASGDGLYYEQYF.

This chain links TRBV7-9 with TRBJ1-5; D unclear. The V end was cut by 5 bases, the J end by 4 bases, with 6 bases between. There are 12 residues in the CDR3. Germline V lookup: CDR1 SEHNR, CDR2 FQNEAQ (reference sequence). The CDR3 bases are TGTGCCAGCAGCCGAAATAATCAGCCCCAGCATTTT. Residues: CASSRNNQPQHF.

Comments on this clonotype: A much more abundant neighbour one base away suggests this may be a read error. The chain combines TRBV6-5 with TRBJ1-1, with TRBD1 as a possible D gene (5 bases). Trimming removed 2 bases from V and 4 bases from J, with 14 bases in between. CDR1 MNHEY and CDR2 SVGAGI come from the germline V gene. The CDR3 has 15 amino acids. The CDR3 nucleotides read TGTGCCAGCAGTTACCGAGGGACTGACGGCACTGAAGCTTTCTTT. Protein sequence: CASSYRGTDGTEAFF.

This clonotype came up many times. The chain couples TRBV19 to TRBJ1-2; D not resolved. CDR3 length: 14 amino acids. V was shortened by 7 bases and J by 2 bases, with 14 bases between the two germline ends. Germline CDR1 is LNHDA and CDR2 is SQIVND (reference sequence). CDR3 residues: CASKAGASNYGYTF. CDR3 bases: TGTGCCAGTAAGGCCGGTGCCTCAAACTATGGCTACACCTTC. Full variable domain (remainder filled in from reference TRBV19 and TRBJ1-2): DGGITQSPKYLFRKEGQNVTLSCEQNLNHDAMYWYRQDPGQGLRLIYYSQIVNDFQKGDIAEGYSVSREKKESFPLTVTSAQKNPTAFYLCASKAGASNYGYTFGSGTRLTVV.

The V call is TRBV20-1, the J call TRBJ1-6; D possibly corresponds to TRBD1 (5 bases). Germline V gives CDR1 DFQATT, CDR2 SNEGSKA (reference sequence). The CDR3 covers 11 residues. V was trimmed by 6 bases and J by 7 bases, leaving 7 bases between them. This CDR3 is CSAGENSPLHF. CDR3 nucleotide sequence: TGCAGTGCAGGGGAAAATTCACCCCTCCACTTT.

The CDR3 spells CATSSGQGAYYGYTF. For the CDR3, the DNA is TGTGCCACCAGCTCGGGACAGGGGGCTTACTATGGCTACACCTTC. The rearrangement links TRBV15 to TRBJ1-2, with 12 bases that match TRBD1. This CDR3 contains 15 residues. J lost 3 bases, V lost 5 bases, and 4 bases had no gene match. CDR1 and CDR2 from the germline V gene are LNHNV and YYDKDF (reference sequence).

This sequence joins TRBV5-5 and TRBJ1-2, with 8 bases identical to TRBD1. The CDR3 spans 15 residues. After removal of 3 bases from V and 8 bases from J, the junction contained 12 bases not matched to a gene. The germline gives CDR1 SGHKS, CDR2 YYEKEE (reference sequence). CDR3 DNA: TGTGCCAGCAGCTCAAGACAGGGGATAGTATTCGGCTACACCTTC. Its translation: CASSSRQGIVFGYTF.

A remark on this clonotype: One end of the junction fails to match germline, which may point to a read error. J is TRBJ2-5 and V is TRBV7-2; D is ambiguous. This CDR3 is 12 amino acids long. CDR1 and CDR2 (germline): SGHTA, FQGNSA. CDR3 coding DNA: TGTGCCAGCAGCTACCCTCCAGAGACCCCGTACTTC. Translation gives CASSYPPETPYF.

This clonotype has only one observation. This could be a read error, since a much larger clone is one nucleotide away. This CDR3 reads CAWRGTGPISYEQYF. DNA for the CDR3: TGTGCCTGGAGGGGTACCGGACCTATAAGCTACGAGCAGTACTTC. The gene calls are TRBV30 and TRBJ2-7; no clear D. Germline values: CDR1 GTSNPN, CDR2 SVGIG (reference sequence). V shed 3 bases and J shed 3 bases, with 18 bases lying between them. The CDR3 consists of 15 residues. Full variable domain (rest looked up from reference TRBV30 and TRBJ2-7): SQTIHQWPATLVQPVGSPLSLECTVEGTSNPNLYWYRQAAGRGLQLLFYSVGIGQISSEVPQNLSASRPQDRQFILSSKKLLLSDSGFYLCAWRGTGPISYEQYFGPGTRLTVT.

The V and J genes are TRBV25-1 and TRBJ2-6; D gene unclear. The CDR3 covers 14 residues. V lost 10 bases and J lost 4, with 14 bases in between. Germline V gives CDR1 MGHDK, CDR2 SYGVNS. The CDR3 region has the DNA TGTGCCACCTCCTCGGAGCTCGGGGCCAACGTCCTGACTTTC. Amino acids: CATSSELGANVLTF.

The CDR3 sequence is CASSYSRTGRGGSNQPQHF. The CDR3 DNA reads TGTGCCAGCAGTTACTCTCGGACAGGGAGGGGTGGGAGCAATCAGCCCCAGCATTTT. The V and J genes are TRBV6-5 and TRBJ1-5, with 8 bases identical to TRBD1. The ends lost 0 bases at V and 1 base at J; junction bases unmatched: 11. Germline V lookup: CDR1 MNHEY, CDR2 SVGAGI. The CDR3 runs to 19 residues.

The gene calls are TRBV2 and TRBJ1-2; unclear D gene. Germline values: CDR1 SNHLY, CDR2 FYNNEI. The V end was cut by 3 bases, the J end by 3 bases, with 14 bases between. The CDR3 length is 15 residues. As DNA, the CDR3 is TGTGCCAGCAGTGATACGTCCAGGAAGGACTATGGCTACACCTTC. This translates into CASSDTSRKDYGYTF.

This clonotype was recorded at least ten times. This chain joins TRBV5-4 and TRBJ2-7, with D possibly TRBD2 on 6 matching bases. The CDR3 consists of 15 residues. CDR1 is SGHNT, CDR2 YYREEE, per germline (reference sequence). The V end lost 4 bases, the J end lost 4 bases, and 18 bases lay between the germline ends. In nucleotides, the CDR3 is TGTGCCAGCAGCGGAACGGGAGTCTTGTTATACGAGCAGTACTTC. This codes for CASSGTGVLLYEQYF. The variable domain in full, completed from reference TRBV5-4 and TRBJ2-7, reads ETGVTQSPTHLIKTRGQQVTLRCSSQSGHNTVSWYQQALGQGPQFIFQYYREEENGRGNFPPRFSGLQFPNYSSELNVNALELDDSALYLCASSGTGVLLYEQYFGPGTRLTVT.

V and J are TRBV20-1 and TRBJ1-6; no clear D gene. The V gene's germline CDR1 is DFQATT and CDR2 SNEGSKA (reference sequence). The CDR3 extends over 12 amino acids. Trimming took off 2 bases at V and 9 bases at J, with 8 bases between the two ends. The CDR3 nucleotides are TGCAGTGCTAGAACGTTGGGTTCACCCCTCCACTTT. Translating gives CSARTLGSPLHF.

This clonotype came up once. The chain recombines TRBV10-3 with TRBJ2-3, with 14 bases matching TRBD2. The CDR3 runs 19 residues. CDR1 is ENHRY, CDR2 SYGVKD, per germline. V lost 4 bases and J lost 4; bases outside the gene matches: 13. DNA of the CDR3: TGTGCCATCAGTGCGCGACTAGCGGGAGGGCCTTTGACAGCAGATACGCAGTATTTT. This sequence encodes CAISARLAGGPLTADTQYF.

This clonotype was recorded many times. The V and J genes are TRBV7-6 and TRBJ1-5; weak D call: TRBD1 (5 bases). Per germline, CDR1 SGHVS and CDR2 FNYEAQ. V lost 5 bases, J lost 2 bases, and 10 bases lay in between. CDR3 length: 14 amino acids. CDR3 loop: CASSQGDGNQPQHF. The CDR3, as DNA: TGTGCCAGCAGCCAAGGGGACGGCAATCAGCCCCAGCATTTT.

The chain recombines TRBV29-1 with TRBJ2-5, with D perhaps TRBD2 (6 bases). The germline V gene encodes CDR1 SQVTM and CDR2 ANQGSEA. The CDR3 is 12 residues long. Here the CDR3 DNA reads TGCACCGAAGCACGGAGGGTAGAGACCCAGTACTTC. Translation: CTEARRVETQYF.

V usage is TRBV29-1 and J usage is TRBJ1-2; D uncertain. CDR3 length: 13 amino acids. Germline-derived CDR1 and CDR2 are SQVTM and ANQGSEA. The V gene lost 4 bases and the J gene lost 6 bases, with 15 bases spanning the gap. This CDR3 is CSVAPDSYNGYTF. CDR3 DNA: TGCAGCGTTGCGCCGGACTCATACAATGGCTACACCTTC. Complete variable domain (other parts from reference TRBV29-1 and TRBJ1-2): SAVISQKPSRDICQRGTSLTIQCQVDSQVTMMFWYRQQPGQSLTLIATANQGSEATYESGFVIDKFPISRPNLTFSTLTVSNMSPEDSSIYLCSVAPDSYNGYTFGSGTRLTVV.

The CDR3 is CASSLFGSGTGELFF. The CDR3 bases are TGTGCCAGCAGCTTATTCGGGTCGGGTACCGGGGAGCTGTTTTTT. The rearrangement links TRBV7-8 to TRBJ2-2; no reliable D call. The CDR3 length is 15 residues. The germline V gene encodes CDR1 SGHVS and CDR2 FQNEAQ. Deletions cut 2 bases from V and 5 bases from J, with 12 bases between.

The genes are TRBV10-3 and TRBJ1-5; D gene unclear. The CDR3 sequence is 14 residues long. Deletions cut 7 bases from V and 3 bases from J, with 13 bases between. CDR1 and CDR2 (germline): ENHRY, SYGVKD. CDR3 coding DNA: TGTGCCATCATGGACTCAGTGAACAATCAGCCCCAGCATTTT. This codes for CAIMDSVNNQPQHF.

Remarks on this clonotype: The CDR3 does not end in the conserved phenylalanine or tryptophan, so this is likely a read error. This chain joins TRBV28 and TRBJ2-5; D may be TRBD2 (6 bases). Trimming pared 2 bases from V and 2 bases from J, leaving 9 bases between. CDR3 length: 14 amino acids. Per germline, CDR1 MDHEN and CDR2 SYDVKM. The CDR3 nucleotides read TGTGCCAGCAGTTTACAGGGAGGACAAGAGACCCAGTACCTC. Translating gives CASSLQGGQETQYL.

This clonotype was seen many times. The chain has TRBV6-1 and TRBJ2-5; weak D call: TRBD1 (5 bases). Germline values: CDR1 MNHNS, CDR2 SASEGT. Between the trimmed V and J ends, which lost 6 bases and 4 bases, there was a span of 12 bases. CDR3 length: 13 residues. CDR3 in amino acids: CASRQGWGETQYF. DNA for the CDR3: TGTGCCAGCAGGCAGGGTTGGGGAGAGACCCAGTACTTC.

This rearrangement joins TRBV4-1 to TRBJ2-5; 9 nucleotides line up with TRBD2. Germline V gene data show CDR1 as MGHRA and CDR2 as YSYEKL. Unmatched junction bases numbered 2, after V lost 4 bases and J lost 5 bases. This CDR3 has 13 residues. CDR3 protein: CASSPSGEETQYF. CDR3 DNA: TGCGCCAGCAGCCCTAGCGGGGAGGAGACCCAGTACTTC.

V gene TRBV7-9 combines with J gene TRBJ2-7; tentative D call: TRBD2 (6 bases). Germline CDR1 is SEHNR and CDR2 is FQNEAQ (reference sequence). The germline V and J ends were trimmed by 2 bases and 6 bases, with 11 bases remaining between them. The CDR3 is 13 residues long. The CDR3 region has the DNA TGTGCCAGCAGCTTAAGCGGGTCTGGCGAGCAGTACTTC. Translation gives CASSLSGSGEQYF.

The chain carries TRBV2 and TRBJ1-2; 8 bases agree with TRBD1. CDR1 SNHLY and CDR2 FYNNEI come from the germline V gene. This CDR3 is 16 amino acids long. V was clipped by 3 bases and J by 2 bases; unmatched bases: 8. CDR3 sequence reads: CASSEWTGITNYGYTF. CDR3 nucleotide sequence: TGTGCCAGCAGTGAGTGGACAGGGATAACGAACTATGGCTACACCTTC.